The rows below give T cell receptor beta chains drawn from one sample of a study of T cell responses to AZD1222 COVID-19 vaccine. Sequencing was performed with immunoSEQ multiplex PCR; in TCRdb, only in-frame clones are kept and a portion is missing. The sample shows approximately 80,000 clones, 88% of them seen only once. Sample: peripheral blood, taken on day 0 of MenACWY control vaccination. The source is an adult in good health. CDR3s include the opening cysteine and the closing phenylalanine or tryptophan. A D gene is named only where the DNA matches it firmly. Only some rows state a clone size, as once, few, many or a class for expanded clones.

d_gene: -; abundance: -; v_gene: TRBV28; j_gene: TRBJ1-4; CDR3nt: TGTGCCAGCAGTTTATCCGGGACGGCCCTGCGGGAAAAACTGTTTTTT; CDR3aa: CASSLSGTALREKLFF
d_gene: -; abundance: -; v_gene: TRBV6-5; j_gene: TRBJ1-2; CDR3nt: TGTGCCACAAATCCCGGTAACTATGGCTACACCTTC; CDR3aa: CATNPGNYGYTF
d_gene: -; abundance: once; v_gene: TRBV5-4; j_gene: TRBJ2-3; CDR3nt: TGTGCCAGCAGCTTGGACAGCCAGTCAGCAGATACGCAGTATTTT; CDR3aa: CASSLDSQSADTQYF
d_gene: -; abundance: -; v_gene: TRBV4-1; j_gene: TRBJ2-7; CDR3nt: TGCGCCAGCAGCCAAGAAGGCCTTTACGAGCAGTACTTC; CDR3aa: CASSQEGLYEQYF
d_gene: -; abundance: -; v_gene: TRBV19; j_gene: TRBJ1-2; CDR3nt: TGTGCCAGTAGTATAGTAGGAGGGCCCTATGGCTACACCTTC; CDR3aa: CASSIVGGPYGYTF
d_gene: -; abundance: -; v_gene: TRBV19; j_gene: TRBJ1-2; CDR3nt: TGTGCCAGTAGTATAGATCAGAAGTCGAGGAACTATGGCTACACCTTC; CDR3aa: CASSIDQKSRNYGYTF
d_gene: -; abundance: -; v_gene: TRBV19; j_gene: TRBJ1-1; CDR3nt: TGTGCCAGTAGTATTCGCCTGACGAACACTGAAGCTTTCTTT; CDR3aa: CASSIRLTNTEAFF
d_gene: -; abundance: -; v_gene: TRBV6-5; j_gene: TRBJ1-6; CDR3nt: TGTGCCAGCGGCACCACGGGGTTGTATAATTCACCCCTCCACTTT; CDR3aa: CASGTTGLYNSPLHF
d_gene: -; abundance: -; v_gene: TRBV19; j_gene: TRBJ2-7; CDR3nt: TGTGCCAGTAGTTTCCTCGAAGGAGAGCAGTACTTC; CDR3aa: CASSFLEGEQYF
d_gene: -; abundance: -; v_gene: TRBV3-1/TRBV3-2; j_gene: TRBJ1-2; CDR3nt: TGTGCCAGCAGCCAAGATCCCCACTATGGCTACACCTTC; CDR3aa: CASSQDPHYGYTF
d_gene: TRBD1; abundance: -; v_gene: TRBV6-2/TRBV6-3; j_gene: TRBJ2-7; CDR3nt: TGTGCCAGCAGTTACTCCAGGACAGGGGGCTCCTACGAGCAGTACTTC; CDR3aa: CASSYSRTGGSYEQYF
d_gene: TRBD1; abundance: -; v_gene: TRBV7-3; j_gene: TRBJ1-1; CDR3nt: TGTGCCAGCAGCTTAAGTGGGACAGGGGTGAACACTGAAGCTTTCTTT; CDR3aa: CASSLSGTGVNTEAFF
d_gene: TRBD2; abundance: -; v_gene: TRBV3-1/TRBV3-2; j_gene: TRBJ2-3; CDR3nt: TGTGCCAGCAGCCAAGATGGGCAGCGGGGGTTCACAGATACGCAGTATTTT; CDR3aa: CASSQDGQRGFTDTQYF
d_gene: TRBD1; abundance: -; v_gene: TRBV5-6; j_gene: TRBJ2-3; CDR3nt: TGTGCCAGCAGCTTGCTTGGACAGGGGGCGACAGATACGCAGTATTTT; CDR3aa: CASSLLGQGATDTQYF
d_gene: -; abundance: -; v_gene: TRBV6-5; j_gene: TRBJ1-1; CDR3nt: TGTGCCAGCAGCACAGGGCTGTATATCGCTGAAGCTTTCTTT; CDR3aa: CASSTGLYIAEAFF
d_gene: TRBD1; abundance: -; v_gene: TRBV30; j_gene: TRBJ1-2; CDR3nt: TGTGCCTGGAGTACCGGACAGGGAGTCACCTTC; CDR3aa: CAWSTGQGVTF
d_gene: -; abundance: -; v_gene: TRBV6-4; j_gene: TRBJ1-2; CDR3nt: TGTGCCAGCAGTATAGAAGCAGAGGGACTGTATGGCTACACCTTC; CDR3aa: CASSIEAEGLYGYTF
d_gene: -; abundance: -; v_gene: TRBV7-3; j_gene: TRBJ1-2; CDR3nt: TGTGCCAGCAGCTCCAACCAGGGGCATGGCTACACCTTC; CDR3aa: CASSSNQGHGYTF
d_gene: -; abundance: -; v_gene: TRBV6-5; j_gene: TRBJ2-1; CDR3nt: TGTGCCAGCAGTTACAGTGGATCCGAGTTTGAGCAGTTCTTC; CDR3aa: CASSYSGSEFEQFF
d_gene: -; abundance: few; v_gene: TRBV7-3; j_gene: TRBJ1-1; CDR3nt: TGTGCCAGCAGCTTACAGGAGAACACTGAAGCTTTCTTT; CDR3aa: CASSLQENTEAFF
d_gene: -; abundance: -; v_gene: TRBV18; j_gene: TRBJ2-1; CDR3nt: TGTGCCAGCTCACAAGATTACAATGAGCAGTTCTTC; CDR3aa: CASSQDYNEQFF
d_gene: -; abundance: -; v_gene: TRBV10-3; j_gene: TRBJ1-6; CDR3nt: TGTGCCTCCCGCCCGGAAGGGTGGGATTCACCCCTCCACTTT; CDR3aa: CASRPEGWDSPLHF
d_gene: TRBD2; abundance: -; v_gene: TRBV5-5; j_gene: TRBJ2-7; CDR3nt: TGTGCCAGCAGCCCTGGGGGGGATGCCCTTTACGAGCAGTACTTC; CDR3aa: CASSPGGDALYEQYF
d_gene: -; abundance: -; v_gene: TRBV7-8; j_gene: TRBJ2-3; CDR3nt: TGTGCCAGCAGCTTTGGCGAGGTTTTGGTAGACACAGATACGCAGTATTTT; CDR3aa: CASSFGEVLVDTDTQYF
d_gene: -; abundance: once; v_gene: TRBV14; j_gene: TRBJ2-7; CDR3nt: TGTGCCAGCAGCCAAGGGGCAGGGGAGCAGTACTTC; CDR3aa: CASSQGAGEQYF
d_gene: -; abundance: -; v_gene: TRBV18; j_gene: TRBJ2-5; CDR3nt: TGTGCCAGCTCACCATGGGAGTACCAAGAGACCCAGTACTTC; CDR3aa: CASSPWEYQETQYF
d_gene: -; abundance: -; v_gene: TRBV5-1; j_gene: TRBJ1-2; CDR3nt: TGCGCCAGCAGCTTGTTAGACACCTATGGCTACACCTTC; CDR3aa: CASSLLDTYGYTF
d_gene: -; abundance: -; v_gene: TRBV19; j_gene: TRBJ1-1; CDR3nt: TGTGCCAGTAGTAAAAACACAGGCGGCACTGAAGCTTTCTTT; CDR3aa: CASSKNTGGTEAFF
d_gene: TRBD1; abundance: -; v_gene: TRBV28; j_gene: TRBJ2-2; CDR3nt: TGTGCCAGCAGGTTATCCTCCGGGACAGGGAACACCGGGGAGCTGTTTTTT; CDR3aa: CASRLSSGTGNTGELFF
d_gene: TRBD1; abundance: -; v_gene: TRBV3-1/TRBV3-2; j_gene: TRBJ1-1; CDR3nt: TGTGCCAGCAGCCAAGTCCCGGGACAGGGACTGAACACTGAAGCTTTCTTT; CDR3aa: CASSQVPGQGLNTEAFF
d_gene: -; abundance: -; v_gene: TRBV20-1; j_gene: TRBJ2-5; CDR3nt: TGCAGTGCTAGCTCTCGAGAGACCCAGTACTTC; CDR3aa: CSASSRETQYF
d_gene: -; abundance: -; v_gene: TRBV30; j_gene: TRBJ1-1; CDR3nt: TGTGCCTGGAACTGGGGGGCCGGAACTGAAGCTTTCTTT; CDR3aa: CAWNWGAGTEAFF
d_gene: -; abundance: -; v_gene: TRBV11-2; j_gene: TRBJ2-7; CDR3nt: TGTGCCAGCAGCTTAGGGCAAGTCTACGAGCAGTACTTC; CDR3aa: CASSLGQVYEQYF
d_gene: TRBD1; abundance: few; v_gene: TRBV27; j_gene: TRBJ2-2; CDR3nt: TGTGCCAGCAGGGACAGGGGATTCACCGGGGAGCTGTTTTTT; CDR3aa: CASRDRGFTGELFF
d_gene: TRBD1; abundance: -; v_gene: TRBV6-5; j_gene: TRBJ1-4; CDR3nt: TGTGCCAGCAGTTTCTCCCGGGACAGTGCGCATGAACTGTTTTTT; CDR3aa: CASSFSRDSAHELFF
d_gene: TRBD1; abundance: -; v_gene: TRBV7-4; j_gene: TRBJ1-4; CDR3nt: TGTGCCAGCAGCTCGTCCCGGGACAGGGACACTAATGAAAAACTGTTTTTT; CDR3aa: CASSSSRDRDTNEKLFF
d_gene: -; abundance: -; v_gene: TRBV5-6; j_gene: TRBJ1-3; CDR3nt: TGTGCCAGCAGCTTTATGGGGCTCTCTGGAAACACCATATATTTT; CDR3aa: CASSFMGLSGNTIYF
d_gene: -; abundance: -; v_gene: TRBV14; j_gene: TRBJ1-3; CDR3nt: TGTGCCAGCAGCCCCCTTGGACCCAGCTCTGGAAACACCATATATTTT; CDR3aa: CASSPLGPSSGNTIYF
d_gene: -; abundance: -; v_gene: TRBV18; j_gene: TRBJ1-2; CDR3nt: TGTGCCAGCTCACCAATAGCAGGGGATGGCTACACCTTC; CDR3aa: CASSPIAGDGYTF
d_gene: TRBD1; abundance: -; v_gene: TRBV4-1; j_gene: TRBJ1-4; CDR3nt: TGCGCCAGCAGGCCGGGACAGACTAATGAAAAACTGTTTTTT; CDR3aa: CASRPGQTNEKLFF
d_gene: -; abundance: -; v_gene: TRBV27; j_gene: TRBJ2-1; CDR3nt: TGTGCCAGCAGAGTCGAGCGGGCAGCGGGCCCCTACAATGAGCAGTTCTTC; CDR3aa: CASRVERAAGPYNEQFF
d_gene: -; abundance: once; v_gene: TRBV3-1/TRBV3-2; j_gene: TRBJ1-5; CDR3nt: TGTGCCAGCGGCATAGCGGGACGGACCCAGCATTTT; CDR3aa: CASGIAGRTQHF
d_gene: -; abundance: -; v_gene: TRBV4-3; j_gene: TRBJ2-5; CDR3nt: TGCGCCAGCAGCCAAGATCGGGGGACCCAGTACTTC; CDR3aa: CASSQDRGTQYF